The T cell receptor beta chain described here comes from a study of CD8+ T cells in alopecia areata. The study team obtained lesional scalp punch biopsies and peripheral blood from alopecia areata patients. The authors extracted RNA and reverse transcribed it into cDNA as the sequencing template. Generated by immunoSEQ multiplex PCR, the TCRdb table keeps only in-frame clones and is missing some. Among some 130,000 clones, almost 50% were seen once, and the ten largest hold approximately 19%. The material sequenced was CD8+ T cells sorted from blood, taken at week 0. This clonotype was sampled from a human donor with alopecia areata.

This CDR3 reads CAWSVGTASYEQYF. In nucleotides, the CDR3 is TGTGCCTGGAGTGTCGGGACAGCCTCCTACGAGCAGTACTTC. The chain has TRBV30 and TRBJ2-7; 7 nucleotides line up with TRBD1. Germline V lookup: CDR1 GTSNPN, CDR2 SVGIG (reference sequence). The CDR3 extends over 14 amino acids. The J segment lost 0 bases and the V segment lost 0 bases, leaving 2 bases of the junction unmatched. The variable domain in full, with the rest retrieved from reference TRBV30 and TRBJ2-7, is SQTIHQWPATLVQPVGSPLSLECTVEGTSNPNLYWYRQAAGRGLQLLFYSVGIGQISSEVPQNLSASRPQDRQFILSSKKLLLSDSGFYLCAWSVGTASYEQYFGPGTRLTVT.